Detailed here is one T cell receptor beta chain. This specimen comes from a study of blood T cell repertoires in COVID-19. Turning to the study itself: Samples came from the United States, Italy and Spain, spanning acute and convalescent COVID-19. The cDNA or gDNA used as material had been derived from T cells, B-cell-depleted T cells, or PBMCs.

Original handling: Estimates of nucleated cell counts were drawn from the amplification of reference gene primers. Data came from immunoSEQ multiplex PCR; TCRdb stores just in-frame clones and leaves some out. The D gene and trimming were derived from the DNA, and the V and J assignments and clone size from that table. The repertoire holds approximately 250,000 clones, with around 88% as singletons. CDR1 MDHEN and CDR2 SYDVKM come from the germline V gene. The CDR3 contains 15 residues. The junction had 9 bases not matched to a gene; V was cut back by 8 bases and J by 3 bases. One Seattle source followed patients from active infection through their disease course.

The specimen sequenced was peripheral blood. This TCR was recovered from an older woman with COVID-19, enrolled during active disease. V gene TRBV28 combines with J gene TRBJ1-4; 7 bases line up with TRBD1. The CDR3 here is CASPPHRGPNEKLFF. CDR3 nucleotides: TGTGCCAGCCCCCCCCACAGGGGACCTAATGAAAAACTGTTTTTT.